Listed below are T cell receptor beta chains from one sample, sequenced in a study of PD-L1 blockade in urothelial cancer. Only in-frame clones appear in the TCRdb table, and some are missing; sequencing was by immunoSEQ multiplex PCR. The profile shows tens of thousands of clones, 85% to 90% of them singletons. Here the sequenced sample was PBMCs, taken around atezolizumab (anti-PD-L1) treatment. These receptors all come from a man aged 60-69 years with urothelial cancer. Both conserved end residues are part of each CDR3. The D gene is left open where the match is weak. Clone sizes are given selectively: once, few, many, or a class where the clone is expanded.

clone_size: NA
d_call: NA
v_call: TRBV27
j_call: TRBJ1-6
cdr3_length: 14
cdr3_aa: CASSFSAYNSPLHF
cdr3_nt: TGTGCCAGCAGTTTCAGTGCCTATAATTCACCCCTCCACTTT

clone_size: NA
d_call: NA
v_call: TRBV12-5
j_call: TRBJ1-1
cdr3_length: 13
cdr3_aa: CASGAGSRGEAFF
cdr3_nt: TGTGCTAGTGGCGCGGGGTCGCGGGGTGAAGCTTTCTTT

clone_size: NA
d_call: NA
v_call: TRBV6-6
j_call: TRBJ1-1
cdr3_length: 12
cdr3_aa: CASSRVPDEAFF
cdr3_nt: TGTGCCAGCTCCCGAGTACCTGATGAAGCTTTCTTT

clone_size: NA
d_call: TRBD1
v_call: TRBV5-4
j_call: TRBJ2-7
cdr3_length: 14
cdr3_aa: CASSQQGDIDEQYF
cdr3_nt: TGTGCCAGCAGCCAACAGGGGGACATCGACGAGCAGTACTTC

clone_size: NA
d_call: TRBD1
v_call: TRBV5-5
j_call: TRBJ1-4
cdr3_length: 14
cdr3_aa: CASRAGGMGEKLFF
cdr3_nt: TGTGCCAGCAGGGCAGGGGGCATGGGTGAAAAACTGTTTTTT

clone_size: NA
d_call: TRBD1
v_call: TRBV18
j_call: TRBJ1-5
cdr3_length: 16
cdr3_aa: CASSPGAGGSGQPQHF
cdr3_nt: TGTGCCAGCTCACCGGGGGCAGGGGGGTCGGGTCAGCCCCAGCATTTT

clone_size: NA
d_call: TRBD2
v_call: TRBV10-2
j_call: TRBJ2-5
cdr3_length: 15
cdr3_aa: CASSDGLAGAETQYF
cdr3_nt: TGCGCCAGCAGCGACGGACTAGCGGGAGCAGAGACCCAGTACTTC

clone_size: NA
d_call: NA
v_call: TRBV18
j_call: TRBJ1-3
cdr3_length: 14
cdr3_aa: CASSPPPSGNTIYF
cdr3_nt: TGTGCCAGCTCACCCCCTCCCTCTGGAAACACCATATATTTT

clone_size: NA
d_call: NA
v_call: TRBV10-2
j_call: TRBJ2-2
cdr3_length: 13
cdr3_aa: CASCLTPGGELFF
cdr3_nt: TGCGCCAGCTGCCTCACCCCGGGCGGGGAGCTGTTTTTT

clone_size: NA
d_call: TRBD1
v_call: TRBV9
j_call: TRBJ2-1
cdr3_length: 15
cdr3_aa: CASSVGDRGYNEQFF
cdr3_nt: TGTGCCAGCAGCGTAGGGGACAGGGGGTACAATGAGCAGTTCTTC

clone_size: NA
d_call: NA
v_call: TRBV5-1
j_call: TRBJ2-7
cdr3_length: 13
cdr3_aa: CASSVRYRDEQYF
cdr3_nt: TGCGCCAGCAGCGTCCGGTACAGGGACGAGCAGTACTTC

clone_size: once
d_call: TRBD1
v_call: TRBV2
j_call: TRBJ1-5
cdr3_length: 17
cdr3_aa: CASSHWAGTGLRQPQHF
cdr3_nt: TGTGCCAGCAGCCACTGGGCCGGGACAGGGTTGCGGCAGCCCCAGCATTTT

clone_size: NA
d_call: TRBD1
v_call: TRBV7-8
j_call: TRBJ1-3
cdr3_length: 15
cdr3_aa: CASSPRTGAGNTIYF
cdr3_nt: TGTGCCAGCAGCCCTCGGACAGGGGCTGGAAACACCATATATTTT

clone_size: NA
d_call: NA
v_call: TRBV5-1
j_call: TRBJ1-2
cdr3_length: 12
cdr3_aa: CASSTGIYGYTF
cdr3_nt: TGCGCCAGCAGCACCGGGATTTATGGCTACACCTTC

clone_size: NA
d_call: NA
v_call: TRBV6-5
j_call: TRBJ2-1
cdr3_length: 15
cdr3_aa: CASSLMAGLYNEQFF
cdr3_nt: TGTGCCAGCAGCCTTATGGCGGGGCTCTACAATGAGCAGTTCTTC

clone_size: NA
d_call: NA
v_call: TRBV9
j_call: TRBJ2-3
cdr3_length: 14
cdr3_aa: CASSVDRSTDTQYF
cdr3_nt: TGTGCCAGCAGCGTAGACAGGAGCACAGATACGCAGTATTTT

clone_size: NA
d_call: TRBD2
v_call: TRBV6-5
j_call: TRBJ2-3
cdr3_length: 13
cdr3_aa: CASIASGRDTQYF
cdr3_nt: TGTGCCAGCATAGCTAGCGGGAGAGATACGCAGTATTTT

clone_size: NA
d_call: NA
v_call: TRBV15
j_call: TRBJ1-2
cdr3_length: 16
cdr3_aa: CATSRAAYRVYYGYTF
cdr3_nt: TGTGCCACCAGCAGGGCCGCTTACAGGGTGTACTATGGCTACACCTTC

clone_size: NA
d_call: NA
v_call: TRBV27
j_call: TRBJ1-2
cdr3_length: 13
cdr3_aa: CASSRTGLYGYTF
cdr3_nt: TGTGCCAGCAGTCGTACAGGGCTCTATGGCTACACCTTC

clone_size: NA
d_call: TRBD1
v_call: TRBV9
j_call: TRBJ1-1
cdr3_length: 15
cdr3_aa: CASSVGQGLNTEAFF
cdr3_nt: TGTGCCAGCAGCGTAGGACAGGGCCTGAACACTGAAGCTTTCTTT

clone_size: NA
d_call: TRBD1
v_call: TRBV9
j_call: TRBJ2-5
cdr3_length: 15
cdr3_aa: CASSPQGQGGETQYF
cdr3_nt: TGTGCCAGCAGCCCCCAAGGACAGGGTGGAGAGACCCAGTACTTC

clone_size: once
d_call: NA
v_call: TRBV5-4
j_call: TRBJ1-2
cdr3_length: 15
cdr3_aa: CASSYSTGFSYGYTF
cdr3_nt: TGTGCCAGCAGCTACTCGACGGGTTTCAGCTATGGCTACACCTTC

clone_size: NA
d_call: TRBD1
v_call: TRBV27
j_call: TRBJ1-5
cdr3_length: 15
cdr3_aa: CASSRTGISNQPQHF
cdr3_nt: TGTGCCAGCAGTAGGACAGGGATCTCCAATCAGCCCCAGCATTTT

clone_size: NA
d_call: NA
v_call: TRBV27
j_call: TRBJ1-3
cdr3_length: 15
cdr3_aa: CASSLYGAGGNTIYF
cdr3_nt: TGTGCCAGCAGTTTATACGGTGCTGGTGGAAACACCATATATTTT

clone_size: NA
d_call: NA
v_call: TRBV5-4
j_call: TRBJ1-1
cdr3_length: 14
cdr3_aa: CASSPQGRFGEAFF
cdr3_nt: TGTGCCAGCAGCCCCCAGGGTCGGTTCGGTGAAGCTTTCTTT

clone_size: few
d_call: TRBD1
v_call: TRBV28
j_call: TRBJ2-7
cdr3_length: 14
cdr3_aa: CAAKGKGASREQYF
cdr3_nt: TGTGCCGCTAAGGGGAAGGGGGCGTCGCGAGAGCAGTACTTC

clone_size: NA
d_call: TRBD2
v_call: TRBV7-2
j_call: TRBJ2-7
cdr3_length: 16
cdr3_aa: CASSLGTSGRSYEQYF
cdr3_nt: TGTGCCAGCAGCTTAGGGACTAGCGGAAGATCCTACGAGCAGTACTTC

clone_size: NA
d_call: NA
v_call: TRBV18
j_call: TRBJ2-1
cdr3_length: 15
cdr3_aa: CASSPAGPARNEQFF
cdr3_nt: TGTGCCAGCTCACCAGCTGGGCCAGCCCGGAATGAGCAGTTCTTC

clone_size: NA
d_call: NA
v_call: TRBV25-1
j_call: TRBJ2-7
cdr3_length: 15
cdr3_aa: CASSGAGVSSYEQYF
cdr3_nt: TGTGCCAGCAGTGGGGCAGGGGTGAGCTCCTACGAGCAGTACTTC

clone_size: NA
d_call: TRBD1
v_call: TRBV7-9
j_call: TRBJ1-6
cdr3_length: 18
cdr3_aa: CASSPPAGQGKGGLALHF
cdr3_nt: TGTGCCAGCAGCCCACCCGCAGGACAGGGAAAGGGAGGGCTCGCCCTCCACTTT

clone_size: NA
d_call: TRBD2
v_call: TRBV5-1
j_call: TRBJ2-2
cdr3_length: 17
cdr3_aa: CASSPRTSAPRDGELFF
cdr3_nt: TGCGCCAGCAGCCCCCGGACTAGCGCACCGAGAGACGGGGAGCTGTTTTTT

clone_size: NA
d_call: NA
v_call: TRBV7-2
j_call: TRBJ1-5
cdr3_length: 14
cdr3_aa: CASSPGARNQPQHF
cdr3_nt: TGTGCCAGCAGCCCGGGAGCGCGCAATCAGCCCCAGCATTTT

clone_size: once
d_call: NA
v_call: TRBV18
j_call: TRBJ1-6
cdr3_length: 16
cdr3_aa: CASSPNQRSYNSPLHF
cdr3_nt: TGTGCCAGCTCACCCAACCAGAGGTCCTATAATTCACCCCTCCACTTT

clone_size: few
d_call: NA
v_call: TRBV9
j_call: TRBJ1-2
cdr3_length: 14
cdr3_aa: CASSAPRQGYGYTF
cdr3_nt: TGTGCCAGCAGCGCACCCAGACAAGGCTATGGCTACACCTTC

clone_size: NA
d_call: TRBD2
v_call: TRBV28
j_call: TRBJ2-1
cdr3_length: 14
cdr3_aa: CASSKAGLFNEQFF
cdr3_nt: TGTGCCAGCAGTAAAGCGGGGCTCTTCAATGAGCAGTTCTTC

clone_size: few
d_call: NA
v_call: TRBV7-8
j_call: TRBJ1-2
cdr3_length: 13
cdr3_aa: CASSLRVNYGYTF
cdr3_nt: TGTGCCAGCAGCTTACGGGTGAACTATGGCTACACCTTC

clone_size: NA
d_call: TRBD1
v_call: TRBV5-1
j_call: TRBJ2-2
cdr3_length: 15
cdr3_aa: CASSSGTVNTGELFF
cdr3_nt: TGCGCCAGCAGCTCCGGGACAGTGAACACCGGGGAGCTGTTTTTT

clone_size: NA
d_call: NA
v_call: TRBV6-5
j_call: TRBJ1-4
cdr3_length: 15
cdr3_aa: CASSYLGASNEKLFF
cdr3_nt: TGTGCCAGCAGTTACCTGGGGGCCTCTAATGAAAAACTGTTTTTT

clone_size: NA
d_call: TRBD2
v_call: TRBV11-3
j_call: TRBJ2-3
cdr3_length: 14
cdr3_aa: CASSPGAGADTQYF
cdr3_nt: TGTGCCAGCAGCCCCGGGGCGGGAGCAGATACGCAGTATTTT

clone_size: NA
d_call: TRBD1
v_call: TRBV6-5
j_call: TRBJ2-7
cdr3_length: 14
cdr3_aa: CASSYVRGPSEQYF
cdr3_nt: TGTGCCAGCAGTTACGTGAGGGGGCCCAGCGAGCAGTACTTC

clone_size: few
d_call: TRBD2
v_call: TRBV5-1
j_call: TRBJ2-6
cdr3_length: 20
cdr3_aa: CASSLAHSSGISSGANVLTF
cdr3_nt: TGCGCCAGCAGCTTGGCCCATTCTAGCGGGATTAGCTCTGGGGCCAACGTCCTGACTTTC

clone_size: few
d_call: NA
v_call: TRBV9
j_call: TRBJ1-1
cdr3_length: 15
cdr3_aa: CASSPRDNSGDEAFF
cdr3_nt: TGTGCCAGCAGCCCCCGGGACAACTCAGGGGATGAAGCTTTCTTT

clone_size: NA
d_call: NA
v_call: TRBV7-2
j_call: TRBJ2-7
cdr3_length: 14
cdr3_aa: CASSLLAAGSEQYF
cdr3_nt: TGTGCCAGCAGCTTATTAGCGGCGGGGAGCGAGCAGTACTTC

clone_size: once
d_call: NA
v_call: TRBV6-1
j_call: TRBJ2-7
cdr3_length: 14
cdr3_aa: CASSEEVARGEQYF
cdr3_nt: TGTGCCAGCAGTGAGGAGGTCGCCCGGGGCGAGCAGTACTTC

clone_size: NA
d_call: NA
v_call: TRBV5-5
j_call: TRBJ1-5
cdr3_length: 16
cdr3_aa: CASSLSPSEYNQPQHF
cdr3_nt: TGTGCCAGCAGCTTGTCCCCATCGGAGTACAATCAGCCCCAGCATTTT